This T cell receptor (beta chain) was obtained from a study of spatial heterogeneity in lung cancer (dated by TCRdb to between 2018 and 2020). Concerning the study at large: Samples were obtained from about 69 patients with early-stage, untreated non-small cell lung cancer from the lung TRACERx cohort. TCR alpha and beta repertoires were quantitatively compared across multiple tumor regions, matched nontumor lung and blood in non-small cell lung cancer. Both alpha and beta chains were TCR-sequenced in samples taken at surgery, namely 220 tumor regions, under 80 matched nontumor lung samples and approximately 51 PBMC samples. The study linked features of the TCR repertoire to counts of nonsynonymous mutations, which were determined by whole-exome sequencing of tumor tissue. Follow-up PBMC samples were sequenced whenever available, and the median time to follow-up was 2 to 3 years after resection. More beta-chain than alpha-chain transcripts were consistently detected, likely reflecting higher beta-chain transcript abundance. In the raw uncorrected reads, each unique combination of TCR and UMI appeared more than ten times on average.

The time point label, read with the paper, signifies: blood at routine non-recurrence follow-up after resection. Without any cell sorting, TCR sequencing was performed on whole RNA extracted either from tumor and nontumor lung tissue or from cryopreserved PBMC samples. Only patients for whom sufficient RNA was available from at least two tumor regions were selected for TCR sequencing. The research as a whole found: Ubiquitous expanded tumor TCRs were detected in blood more often at tumor resection than at routine follow-up. Additional single-cell paired TCR alpha and beta sequencing was considered necessary to confirm, at a functional level, the hypothesis that regional TCRs recognize regional mutations. Only about 15 patients were included in comparisons of baseline and follow-up blood repertoires.

A note on this clonotype: Its antigen is currently not known. Per-base quality was not reported, and no clone a single base away is much larger than it.

From cysteine to phenylalanine, the CDR3 is 14 amino acids long. The retained sequence is limited to the CDR3, 42 bases, with the frame set at the first base. Per the germline V gene, MDHEN is the CDR1 and SYDVKM is the CDR2. V and J are truncated by 5 bases and 1 base respectively, leaving an intervening sequence of 12 bases. Libraries were prepared through 5' RACE. These reads were obtained on a NextSeq 500. The TCR library protocol attached a unique molecular identifier to each TCR cDNA molecule to allow correction of PCR and sequencing errors. On the study's bioinformatics: TCR identification, UMI-based error correction and CDR3 extraction were performed with Decombinator tools. TCRs above a frequency of 2 per 1,000, corresponding to the top 1% of the tumor frequency distribution, were defined as expanded. Renyi diversity was calculated using the R vegan package after each repertoire was subsampled 100 times to 5,000 TCRs. CDR3 similarity networks were built from amino acid triplet string-kernel similarity, connecting CDR3s with pairwise similarity above 0.82. TCRdb's own reprocessing of the public reads used fastp at Q25 and MiXCR and kept productive beta chains. Rows with one shared CDR3 protein collapse into an entry with the most common genes and DNA. TCRdb, rather than the study authors, made the V and J calls. For this sample the table gives over 95,000 distinct CDR3 sequences, of which 10% to 14% were detected only once. 24% of the sample goes to the ten largest clones.

This clonotype originated in a female donor with early-stage non-small cell lung cancer. This chain joins TRBV28 to TRBJ2-7; the D gene is perhaps TRBD1 or TRBD2, as each covers 5 bases. Sequencing used PBMCs, obtained at follow-up. The DNA sequence reads TGTGCCAGCAGTGAGGCCGGGACGTCCTACGAGCAGTACTTC. Its protein product is CASSEAGTSYEQYF.